The entry below gives a single T cell receptor (beta chain) sequence along with its context. Mismatch with germline at one junction end may stem from a read error. This entry comes from a study of tumor and adjacent non-tumor tissue in lung cancer. As for the study in general: The patients, around 11 men and about 5 women, were roughly 30 to 80 with stage I to III disease.

This CDR3 has 18 residues. Germline V gene lookup returns CDR1 SGHNT and CDR2 YENEEA. No cell sorting was done before RNA was extracted from the tissue. More than 3 cm separated this lung sample from the edge of the tumor. The library came from three nested PCR rounds adapted from ARM-PCR protocols. TCRdb ran MiXCR on the multiplex PCR reads and lists one entry per CDR3 protein. The sample holds 100,000 or so distinct CDR3 sequences; less than 85% are singletons and the top ten take 30%. This sequence originates from a man in his sixties with small cell lung cancer. Material: distant non-tumor lung tissue. The chain combines TRBV11-3 with TRBJ2-1, with 9 bases lining up with TRBD2. In DNA form, the CDR3 reads TGTGCCAACAGCTTAGATGGGGTGGGACTAGCAGGAGGAGGTGAGCAGTTCTTC. This encodes CANSLDGVGLAGGGEQFF.